The 21 T cell receptor beta chains below were found in one sample sequenced in a study of cytomegalovirus exposure and HLA in healthy donors. It was with 60 Vbeta and 13 Jbeta primers that the PCR ran. Data came from immunoSEQ multiplex PCR; TCRdb stores just in-frame clones and leaves some out. The sample holds roughly 98,000 clones, roughly 77% seen once. The source material was PBMCs. These receptors were taken from a man aged 35-49 years in good health and CMV-seronegative.

This clone came up once. J is TRBJ2-7 and V is TRBV10-2; 8 nucleotides align to TRBD2. The V and J ends lost 6 bases and 6 bases, in that order; junction bases with no gene match: 10. Germline assignment: CDR1 WSHSY and CDR2 SAAADI. The CDR3 contains 14 residues. CDR3 sequence: CASSAAGGGSEQYF. The DNA for the CDR3 is TGCGCCAGCAGCGCCGCGGGGGGCGGGAGCGAGCAGTACTTC.

This clone was seen only a few times. V gene TRBV5-6 combines with J gene TRBJ1-5; D is perhaps TRBD1 (6 bases). Trimming stripped 0 bases from V and 0 bases from J, with 16 bases between. The CDR3 totals 18 residues. Germline V CDR1 and CDR2: SGHDT, YYEEEE. This CDR3 reads CASSLASFRGASNQPQHF. In DNA form, the CDR3 reads TGTGCCAGCAGCTTGGCCTCGTTCCGGGGGGCTAGCAATCAGCCCCAGCATTTT.

This chain links TRBV19 with TRBJ2-7; 7 bases line up with TRBD1. The CDR3 covers 14 residues. Looked up from germline, CDR1 is LNHDA and CDR2 is SQIVND (reference sequence). After removal of 3 bases from V and 1 base from J, the junction contained 3 bases not matched to a gene. In DNA, the CDR3 is TGTGCCAGTAGTATCCGGGGACAGTCCTACGAGCAGTACTTC. Its protein is CASSIRGQSYEQYF.

This chain joins TRBV19 and TRBJ1-4; tentatively, D is TRBD1 (5 bases). Trimming removed 6 bases at V and 8 bases at J, with 10 bases between. The CDR3 runs 12 residues. Germline V gene data show CDR1 as LNHDA and CDR2 as SQIVND (reference sequence). The CDR3 nucleotides read TGTGCCAGTAGAGAACGGGGGGAAAAACTGTTTTTT. Its protein product is CASRERGEKLFF.

The chain couples TRBV7-2 to TRBJ1-1; TRBD1 might be the D (6 bases). Germline-derived CDR1 and CDR2 are SGHTA and FQGNSA. V dropped 0 bases and J dropped 2 bases, with 10 bases sitting between them. The CDR3 length is 15 residues. In DNA form, the CDR3 reads TGTGCCAGCAGCTTAGCGCAGGGGTTCAACACTGAAGCTTTCTTT. Its protein product is CASSLAQGFNTEAFF.

The genes are TRBV10-3 and TRBJ2-7; 7 positions match TRBD2. Per the germline V gene, CDR1 is ENHRY and CDR2 is SYGVKD. The CDR3 runs 16 residues. J was trimmed by 6 bases and V by 0 bases; bases with no gene match: 11. The DNA for the CDR3 is TGTGCCATCAGTGAGTCTAAAATAGGACTAGTTGGCGAGCAGTACTTC. Protein sequence: CAISESKIGLVGEQYF.

This chain links TRBV4-1 with TRBJ1-4, with a weak D call TRBD1 (5 bases). The CDR3 sequence is 16 residues long. V lost 0 bases and J lost 2, with 10 bases in between. Germline CDR1 reads MGHRA; CDR2 reads YSYEKL. The CDR3 sequence: CASSQDFRATNEKLFF. CDR3 DNA sequence: TGCGCCAGCAGCCAAGATTTCAGGGCGACTAATGAAAAACTGTTTTTT.

This sequence joins TRBV6-4 and TRBJ1-2; the match to TRBD1 covers 8 bases. This CDR3 contains 15 residues. V dropped 2 bases and J dropped 3; count of bases not matched to a gene: 5. Germline CDR1 MRHNA, CDR2 SNTAGT. The CDR3 protein is CASSDHLDRDYGYTF. CDR3 coding DNA: TGTGCCAGCAGTGACCATCTGGACAGGGACTATGGCTACACCTTC.

This chain connects TRBV2 to TRBJ1-2, with D unclear. CDR3 length: 13 residues. CDR1 is SNHLY, CDR2 FYNNEI, per germline. V lost 2 bases to trimming and J lost 5 bases, with 9 bases between them. As DNA, the CDR3 is TGTGCCAGCAGTGAACAACGCGGGTATGGCTACACCTTC. Its protein is CASSEQRGYGYTF.

This chain joins TRBV5-6 and TRBJ2-6, with a tentative D call TRBD1 (6 bases). V lost 7 bases and J lost 3, with 14 bases in between. The CDR3 has 15 residues. CDR1 and CDR2 from the germline V gene are SGHDT and YYEEEE. For the CDR3, the DNA is TGTGCCAGCGGTAGGGGGAACTTTGGGGCCAACGTCCTGACTTTC. Its protein is CASGRGNFGANVLTF.

CDR3 loop: CASGKGDYNSPLHF. CDR3 in DNA: TGTGCTAGTGGGAAGGGGGACTATAATTCACCCCTCCACTTT. This chain links TRBV12-5 with TRBJ1-6; D might be TRBD1 (6 bases). The CDR3 has 14 residues. Trimming cost V 6 bases and J 3 bases, with 9 bases left between them. Germline CDR1 reads LGHNT; CDR2 reads FRNRAP.

This chain joins TRBV14 and TRBJ1-2, with 7 bases identical to TRBD1. Germline trimming cut 0 bases from V and 6 bases from J; bases unmatched to any gene: 19. CDR1 is SGHDN, CDR2 FVKESK, per germline. The CDR3 has 19 residues. This chain's CDR3 is CASSQDFGVKDRSFNGYTF. The CDR3 DNA is TGTGCCAGCAGCCAAGATTTCGGTGTTAAGGACAGGTCCTTCAATGGCTACACCTTC.

The rearrangement links TRBV7-9 to TRBJ1-2; 10 nucleotides match TRBD1. This CDR3 has 16 amino acids. Germline-derived CDR1 and CDR2 are SEHNR and FQNEAQ (reference sequence). J lost 6 bases, V lost 5 bases, and 12 bases had no gene match. CDR3 DNA sequence: TGTGCCAGCAGCGGGTCGAGGACAGGGGGGATTGATGGCTACACCTTC. As protein: CASSGSRTGGIDGYTF. Combining the CDR3 with reference TRBV7-9 and TRBJ1-2 gives the whole variable domain DTGVSQNPRHKITKRGQNVTFRCDPISEHNRLYWYRQTLGQGPEFLTYFQNEAQLEKSRLLSDRFSAERPKGSFSTLEIQRTEQGDSAMYLCASSGSRTGGIDGYTFGSGTRLTVV.

The chain joins TRBV15 to TRBJ2-1; the D is unclear. Trimming cost V 2 bases and J 9 bases, with 8 bases left between them. Per germline, CDR1 LNHNV and CDR2 YYDKDF (reference sequence). The CDR3 runs 12 residues. In DNA form, the CDR3 reads TGTGCCACCAGCAGACTAGGCAGTGAGCAGTTCTTC. Residues: CATSRLGSEQFF. Full variable domain (remainder filled in from reference TRBV15 and TRBJ2-1): DAMVIQNPRYQVTQFGKPVTLSCSQTLNHNVMYWYQQKSSQAPKLLFHYYDKDFNNEADTPDNFQSRRPNTSFCFLDIRSPGLGDTAMYLCATSRLGSEQFFGPGTRLTVL.

V usage is TRBV12-5 and J usage is TRBJ1-5, with 10 bases matching TRBD1. Looked up from germline, CDR1 is LGHNT and CDR2 is FRNRAP. The CDR3 covers 16 residues. J gave up 6 bases and V 2 bases, and 7 bases lay outside the gene matches. The CDR3 DNA reads as TGTGCTAGTGGTTTGACCCCCGGGACAGGGGTTCAGCCCCAGCATTTT. Its translation is CASGLTPGTGVQPQHF.

V gene TRBV12-5 combines with J gene TRBJ2-3; TRBD2 agrees at 9 bases. CDR3 length: 18 residues. The germline V gene has CDR1 LGHNT and CDR2 FRNRAP. Germline trimming cut 0 bases from V and 2 bases from J; bases unmatched to any gene: 9. The CDR3 DNA is TGTGCTAGTGGTTTGGTAATAGGGCTAGCGGGGCCCACAGATACGCAGTATTTT. Residues: CASGLVIGLAGPTDTQYF.

This clone has just one count. The chain has TRBV7-9 and TRBJ2-1; 8 bases line up with TRBD2. CDR1 is SEHNR, CDR2 FQNEAQ, per germline (reference sequence). The CDR3 length is 15 residues. The V segment lost 4 bases and the J segment 7 bases; nucleotides outside the gene matches: 9. The CDR3 here is CASSSVGGAKNEQFF. CDR3 DNA sequence: TGTGCCAGCAGCTCTGTCGGGGGGGCCAAAAATGAGCAGTTCTTC.

The CDR3 loop is CASSRADSNEQFF. The CDR3 bases are TGCGCCAGCAGCAGAGCGGACAGTAATGAGCAGTTCTTC. The J gene is TRBJ2-1, the V gene TRBV5-1, with D possibly TRBD1 on 6 matching bases. This CDR3 comprises 13 residues. The germline V and J ends were trimmed by 4 bases and 7 bases, with 12 bases remaining between them. Germline V gene lookup returns CDR1 SGHRS and CDR2 YFSETQ.

The V call is TRBV5-1, the J call TRBJ2-2; TRBD1 matches at 8 bases. Germline V gene sequence: CDR1 SGHRS, CDR2 YFSETQ. The V gene end was trimmed by 1 base and the J gene end by 7 bases; junction bases not matched to a gene: 9. CDR3 size: 16 residues. The CDR3, as DNA: TGCGCCAGCAGCTTGTTCCTCGGACAGGGCGGCGGGGAGCTGTTTTTT. Translated, it gives CASSLFLGQGGGELFF. Based on the CDR3 plus reference TRBV5-1 and TRBJ2-2, the full variable domain is KAGVTQTPRYLIKTRGQQVTLSCSPISGHRSVSWYQQTPGQGLQFLFEYFSETQRNKGNFPGRFSGRQFSNSRSEMNVSTLELGDSALYLCASSLFLGQGGGELFFGEGSRLTVL.

The chain joins TRBV6-5 to TRBJ1-1, with TRBD1 matching 7 bases. V shed 2 bases, J shed 5 bases, and the junction held 8 bases outside the gene matches. Germline V lookup: CDR1 MNHEY, CDR2 SVGAGI. The CDR3 is 15 amino acids. The DNA for the CDR3 is TGTGCCAGCAGTTACGAGTCGACAGGGTGGACTGAAGCTTTCTTT. This translates into CASSYESTGWTEAFF.

The rearrangement uses TRBV9 and TRBJ2-1; TRBD1 matches at 7 bases. The CDR3 sequence is 13 residues long. The germline V gene encodes CDR1 SGDLS and CDR2 YYNGEE. V lost 3 bases, J lost 10 bases, and 7 bases stayed unmatched. The CDR3 loop reads CASSGYRGLEQFF. In nucleotides, the CDR3 is TGTGCCAGCAGCGGATACAGGGGTCTGGAGCAGTTCTTC. The entire variable domain, with the rest obtained from reference TRBV9 and TRBJ2-1, is as follows: DSGVTQTPKHLITATGQRVTLRCSPRSGDLSVYWYQQSLDQGLQFLIQYYNGEERAKGNILERFSAQQFPDLHSELNLSSLELGDSALYFCASSGYRGLEQFFGPGTRLTVL.